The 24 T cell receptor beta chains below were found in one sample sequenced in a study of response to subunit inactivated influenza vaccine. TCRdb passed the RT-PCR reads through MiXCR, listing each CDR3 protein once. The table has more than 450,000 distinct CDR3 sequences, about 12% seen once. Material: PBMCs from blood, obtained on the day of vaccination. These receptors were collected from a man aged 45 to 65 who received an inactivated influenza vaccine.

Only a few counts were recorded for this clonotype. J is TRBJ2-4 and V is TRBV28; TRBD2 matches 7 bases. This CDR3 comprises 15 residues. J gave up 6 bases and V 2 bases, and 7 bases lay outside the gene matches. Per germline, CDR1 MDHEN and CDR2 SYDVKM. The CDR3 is CASSLKSGKGNIQYF. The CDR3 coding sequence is TGTGCCAGCAGTTTAAAAAGCGGGAAAGGAAACATTCAGTACTTC.

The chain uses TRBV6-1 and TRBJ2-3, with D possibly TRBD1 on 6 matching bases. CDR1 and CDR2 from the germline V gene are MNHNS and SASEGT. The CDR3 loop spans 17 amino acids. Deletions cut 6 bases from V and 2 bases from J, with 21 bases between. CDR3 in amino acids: CASSPSAGTHNTDTQYF. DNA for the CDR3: TGTGCCAGCAGCCCCTCCGCCGGGACACACAACACAGATACGCAGTATTTT.

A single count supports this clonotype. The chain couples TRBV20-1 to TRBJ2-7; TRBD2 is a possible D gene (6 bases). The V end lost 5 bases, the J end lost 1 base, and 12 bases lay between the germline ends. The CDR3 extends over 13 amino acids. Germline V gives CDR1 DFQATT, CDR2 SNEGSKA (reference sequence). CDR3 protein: CSASGLDSYEQYF. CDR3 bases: TGCAGTGCTTCGGGACTGGATTCCTACGAGCAGTACTTC.

The CDR3 DNA is TGTGCCAGCAGCTTAAGGCGCGGGACGCCGGAGACCCAGTACTTC. Its protein product is CASSLRRGTPETQYF. J is TRBJ2-5 and V is TRBV7-2; D possibly corresponds to TRBD2 (6 bases). V dropped 2 bases and J dropped 5 bases, with 15 bases sitting between them. CDR3 length: 15 residues. Per germline, CDR1 SGHTA and CDR2 FQGNSA. Supplemented by reference TRBV7-2 and TRBJ2-5, the full variable domain reads GAGVSQSPSNKVTEKGKDVELRCDPISGHTALYWYRQSLGQGLEFLIYFQGNSAPDKSGLPSDRFSAERTGGSVSTLTIQRTQQEDSAVYLCASSLRRGTPETQYFGPGTRLLVL.

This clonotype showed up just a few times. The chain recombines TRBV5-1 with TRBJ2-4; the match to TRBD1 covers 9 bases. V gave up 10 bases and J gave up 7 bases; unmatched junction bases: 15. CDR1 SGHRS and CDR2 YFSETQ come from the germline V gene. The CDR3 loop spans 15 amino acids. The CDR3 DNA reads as TGCGCCCTGGGGACAGGGTTTTCCCTCAGGAACATTCAGTACTTC. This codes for CALGTGFSLRNIQYF.

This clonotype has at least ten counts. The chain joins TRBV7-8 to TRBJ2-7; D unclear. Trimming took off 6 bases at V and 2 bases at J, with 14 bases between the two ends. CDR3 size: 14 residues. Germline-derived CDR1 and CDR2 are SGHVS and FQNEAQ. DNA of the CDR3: TGTGCCAGCAGACCCTTTAGAGGCACCTACGAGCAGTACTTC. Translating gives CASRPFRGTYEQYF.

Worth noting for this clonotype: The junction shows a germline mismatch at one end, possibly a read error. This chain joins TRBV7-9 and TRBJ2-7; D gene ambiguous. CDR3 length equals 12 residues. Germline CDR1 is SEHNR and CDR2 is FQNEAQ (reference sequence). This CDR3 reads CASSLSYSEQNF. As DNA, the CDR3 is TGTGCCAGCAGCTTGTCGTACAGCGAGCAGAACTTC.

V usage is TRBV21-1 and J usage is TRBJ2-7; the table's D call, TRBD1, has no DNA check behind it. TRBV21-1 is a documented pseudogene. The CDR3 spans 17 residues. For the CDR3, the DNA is TGTGCCAGCAAGAGCACTATGGGGGGCGAGAACTCCTACGAGCAGTACTTC. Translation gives CASKSTMGGENSYEQYF.

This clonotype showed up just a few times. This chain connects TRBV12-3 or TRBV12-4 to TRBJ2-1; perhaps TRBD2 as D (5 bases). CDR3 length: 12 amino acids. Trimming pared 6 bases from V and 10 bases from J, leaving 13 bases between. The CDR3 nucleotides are TGTGCCAGCAGCCCGGGGAATCCGGAGCAGTTCTTC. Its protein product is CASSPGNPEQFF.

In nucleotides, the CDR3 is TGTGCCAGCAGTTATGGGGGGGGCCATTACAATGAGCAGTTCTTC. The encoded protein is CASSYGGGHYNEQFF. The chain has TRBV6-2 or TRBV6-3 and TRBJ2-1; the D gene is possibly TRBD2 (7 bases). Germline-derived CDR1 and CDR2 are MNHEY and SVGEGT. V shed 3 bases and J shed 4 bases, with 13 bases lying between them. This CDR3 spans 15 amino acids.

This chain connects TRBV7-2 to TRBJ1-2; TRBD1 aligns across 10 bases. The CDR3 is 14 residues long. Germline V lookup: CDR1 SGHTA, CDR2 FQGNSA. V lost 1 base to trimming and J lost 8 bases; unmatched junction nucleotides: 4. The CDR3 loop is CASSLGQGASGYTF. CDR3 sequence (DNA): TGTGCCAGCAGCTTAGGACAGGGGGCTTCGGGCTACACCTTC.

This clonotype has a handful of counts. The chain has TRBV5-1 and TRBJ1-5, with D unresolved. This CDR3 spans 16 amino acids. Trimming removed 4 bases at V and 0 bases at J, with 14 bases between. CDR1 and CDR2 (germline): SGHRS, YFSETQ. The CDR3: CASSPIPGYSNQPQHF. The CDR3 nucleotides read TGCGCCAGCAGCCCTATACCGGGCTATAGCAATCAGCCCCAGCATTTT.

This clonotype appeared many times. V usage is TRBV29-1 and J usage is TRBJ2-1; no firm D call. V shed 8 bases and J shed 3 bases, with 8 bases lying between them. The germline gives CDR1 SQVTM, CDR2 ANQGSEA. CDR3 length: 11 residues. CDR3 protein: CSLTGYNEQFF. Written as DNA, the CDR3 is TGCAGCCTTACGGGCTACAATGAGCAGTTCTTC.

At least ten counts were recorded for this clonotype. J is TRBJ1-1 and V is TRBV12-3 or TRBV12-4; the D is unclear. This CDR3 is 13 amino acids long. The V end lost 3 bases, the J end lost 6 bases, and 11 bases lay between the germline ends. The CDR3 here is CASSFLWASEAFF. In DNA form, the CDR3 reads TGTGCCAGCAGTTTTCTTTGGGCCTCTGAAGCTTTCTTT.

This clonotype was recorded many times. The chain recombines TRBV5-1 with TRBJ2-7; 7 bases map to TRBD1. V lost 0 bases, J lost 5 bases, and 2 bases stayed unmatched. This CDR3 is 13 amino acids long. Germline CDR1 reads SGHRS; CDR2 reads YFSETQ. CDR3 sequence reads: CASSLDDRDEQYF. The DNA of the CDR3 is TGCGCCAGCAGCTTGGACGACAGGGACGAGCAGTACTTC.

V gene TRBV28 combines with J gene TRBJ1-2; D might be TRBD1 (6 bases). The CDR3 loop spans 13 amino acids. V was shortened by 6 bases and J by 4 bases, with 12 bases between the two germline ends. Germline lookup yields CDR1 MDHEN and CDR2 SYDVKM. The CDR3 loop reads CASRGSGAYGYTF. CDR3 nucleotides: TGTGCCAGCAGGGGGTCGGGGGCCTATGGCTACACCTTC.

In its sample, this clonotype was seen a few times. CDR3 loop: CSAPVAGEYNEQFF. As DNA, the CDR3 is TGCAGTGCTCCAGTAGCGGGGGAGTACAATGAGCAGTTCTTC. The chain has TRBV20-1 and TRBJ2-1; TRBD2 matches at 9 bases. After removal of 5 bases from V and 4 bases from J, the junction contained 6 bases not matched to a gene. The germline V gene encodes CDR1 DFQATT and CDR2 SNEGSKA (reference sequence). The CDR3 spans 14 residues.

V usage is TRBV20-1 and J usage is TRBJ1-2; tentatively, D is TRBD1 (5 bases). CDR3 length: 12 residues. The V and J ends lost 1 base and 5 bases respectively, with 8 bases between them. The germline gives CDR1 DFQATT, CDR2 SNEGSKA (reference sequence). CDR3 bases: TGCAGTGCTAGAGGACAGTTTTATGGCTACACCTTC. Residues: CSARGQFYGYTF.

The CDR3 nucleotides are TGTGCCAGCAGTTTCTCCGCGGCCACGGGCACAGATACGCAGTATTTT. Its protein is CASSFSAATGTDTQYF. The chain carries TRBV12-3 or TRBV12-4 and TRBJ2-3; D is unresolved. Trimming left V 3 bases short and J 1 base short, with 14 bases between. The CDR3 loop spans 16 amino acids.

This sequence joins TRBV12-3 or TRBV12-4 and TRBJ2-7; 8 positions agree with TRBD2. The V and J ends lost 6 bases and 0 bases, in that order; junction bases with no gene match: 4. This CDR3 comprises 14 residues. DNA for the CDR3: TGTGCCAGCAGACTAGCGGCGAACTCCTACGAGCAGTACTTC. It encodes CASRLAANSYEQYF.

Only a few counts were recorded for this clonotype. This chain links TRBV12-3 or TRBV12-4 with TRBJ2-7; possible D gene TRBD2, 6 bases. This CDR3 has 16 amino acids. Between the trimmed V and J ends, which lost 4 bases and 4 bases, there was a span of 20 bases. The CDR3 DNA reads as TGTGCCAGCAGTTCCCGGGGGAGGTCCAAATCGTACGAGCAGTACTTC. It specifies CASSSRGRSKSYEQYF.

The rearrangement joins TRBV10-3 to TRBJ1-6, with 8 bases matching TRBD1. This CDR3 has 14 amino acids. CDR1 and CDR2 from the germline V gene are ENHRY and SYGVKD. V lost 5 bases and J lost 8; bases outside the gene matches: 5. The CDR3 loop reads CAISRTGRDSPLHF. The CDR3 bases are TGTGCCATCAGTCGGACAGGGAGAGATTCACCCCTCCACTTT.

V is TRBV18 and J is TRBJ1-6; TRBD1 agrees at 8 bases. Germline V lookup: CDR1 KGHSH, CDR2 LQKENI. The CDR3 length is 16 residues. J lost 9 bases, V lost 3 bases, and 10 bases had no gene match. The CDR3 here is CASSPASDRASSPLHF. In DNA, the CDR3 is TGTGCCAGCTCACCGGCCTCGGACAGGGCCTCTTCACCCCTCCACTTT.

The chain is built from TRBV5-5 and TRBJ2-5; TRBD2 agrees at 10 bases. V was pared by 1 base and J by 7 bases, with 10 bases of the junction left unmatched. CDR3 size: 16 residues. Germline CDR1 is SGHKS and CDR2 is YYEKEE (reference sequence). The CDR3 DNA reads TGTGCCAGCAGCTTGACAAGCGGGGGGGTTCTTGGGACCCAGTACTTC. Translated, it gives CASSLTSGGVLGTQYF.